The 2 T cell receptor beta chains presented below share a single source sample, sequenced in a study of OX40 agonist ivuxolimab in advanced cancers. Profiled with immunoSEQ multiplex PCR; TCRdb holds only in-frame clones, not every one. The table shows about 77,000 clones, with around 94% occurring only once. Sequenced here: CD4+ or CD8+ T cells sorted from blood, sampled in a trial of the OX40 agonist ivuxolimab. The receptor set was obtained from an adult with an advanced solid tumor such as melanoma, head and neck, liver or kidney cancer.

The chain carries TRBV20-1 and TRBJ1-1; no clear D gene. V was shortened by 8 bases and J by 0 bases, with 7 bases between the two germline ends. The CDR3 runs to 11 residues. Per germline, CDR1 DFQATT and CDR2 SNEGSKA (reference sequence). The CDR3 DNA reads as TGCAGTTCCCAGTTGAACACTGAAGCTTTCTTT. Translation: CSSQLNTEAFF.

The J gene is TRBJ2-7, the V gene TRBV7-9, with 8 bases that match TRBD2. The V and J ends lost 5 bases and 2 bases, in that order; junction bases with no gene match: 8. Germline V lookup: CDR1 SEHNR, CDR2 FQNEAQ (reference sequence). The CDR3 is made up of 15 amino acids. The CDR3 loop reads CASSSKLADPYEQYF. The CDR3 DNA sequence: TGTGCCAGCAGCAGTAAACTAGCGGATCCCTACGAGCAGTACTTC.